This T cell receptor beta chain was identified during a study of blood T cell repertoires in COVID-19. This clone was observed a handful of times. The ends were cut back, 5 bases at V and 0 bases at J, with 10 bases in the middle. The CDR3 consists of 15 residues. Germline CDR1 reads SSHAT; CDR2 reads FNYEAQ (reference sequence). TCRdb's copy holds only in-frame clones and misses some; the assay was immunoSEQ multiplex PCR. Of about 68,000 clones in the sample, around 87% were seen once. The sample was peripheral blood. The gene calls are TRBV7-7 and TRBJ2-2, with D tentatively TRBD2 (5 bases). The source of this sequence is a man aged 45 to 65 with acute or convalescent COVID-19. DNA of the CDR3: TGTGCCAGCAGCCCCACGGGGACGAACACCGGGGAGCTGTTTTTT. As protein: CASSPTGTNTGELFF.